This T cell receptor (beta chain) came from a study of lung T cells in sarcoidosis with Löfgren's syndrome. Study background: Löfgren's syndrome patients were the main repertoire analysis focus.

General study results and limits: Multiple Löfgren's syndrome patients reportedly shared TRAV12-1 and TRBV2 CDR3 motifs, suggesting public CD4+ TCRs. The most expanded V genes in Löfgren's patients were reportedly TRAV12-1 and TRBV2. TRBV2 was the preferred pairing partner of TRAV12-1, with similar CDR3s.

Of note for this clonotype: Antigen specificity is unknown.

TCRdb re-analysed the reads in MiXCR, keeping a single row per CDR3 protein. The table shows 60,000 to 70,000 distinct CDR3 sequences, with 21% occurring only once. CDR3 length equals 16 residues. J lost 5 bases, V lost 4 bases, and 7 bases had no gene match. Looked up from germline, CDR1 is SGHVS and CDR2 is FNYEAQ. The source of this sequence is a human donor with sarcoidosis (Löfgren's syndrome or another form), or a control subject (not recorded which). The chain uses TRBV7-6 and TRBJ2-1, with 11 bases identical to TRBD2. The sample was CD4+ T cells from PBMCs. CDR3 sequence reads: CASSSGLAGGHNEQFF. The CDR3 nucleotides are TGTGCCAGCAGCTCAGGCCTAGCGGGAGGCCACAATGAGCAGTTCTTC.